This is a list of T cell receptor beta chains from one sample in a study of T cell responses to AZD1222 COVID-19 vaccine. The method was immunoSEQ multiplex PCR; TCRdb's version includes in-frame clones alone and lacks a portion of them. The sample comprises tens of thousands of clones, around 88% of which are singletons, and 6.9% rests with the top ten. Sample: peripheral blood, taken 28 days after the second AZD1222 dose. The receptors shown here come from an adult who received the AZD1222 COVID-19 vaccine. CDR3s include the opening cysteine and the closing phenylalanine or tryptophan. The order of the fields is V gene, J gene, CDR3 length, D gene, clone size, CDR3 protein, CDR3 DNA. D genes are given only for firm matches. Not all rows give a size; the values are once, few, many and, for expanded clones, a class.

TRBV6-2/TRBV6-3	TRBJ2-1	13	.	.	CASSDVSIVEQFF	TGTGCCAGCAGTGATGTTTCGATTGTTGAGCAGTTCTTC
TRBV5-3	TRBJ1-1	12	.	.	CARSSRDTEAFF	TGTGCCAGAAGCAGCCGGGACACTGAAGCTTTCTTT
TRBV2	TRBJ2-1	15	TRBD1	once	CASIQDRYSYNEQFF	TGTGCCAGCATCCAGGACAGGTACTCCTACAATGAGCAGTTCTTC
TRBV4-1	TRBJ1-2	14	.	few	CASSQVQGLDGYTF	TGCGCCAGCAGCCAAGTTCAGGGTTTAGATGGCTACACCTTC
TRBV24-1	TRBJ1-1	13	.	.	CATSDSWGTEAFF	TGTGCCACCAGTGATTCGTGGGGAACTGAAGCTTTCTTT
TRBV15	TRBJ2-5	16	TRBD2	.	CATSRVSRGGLETQYF	TGTGCCACCAGCAGAGTGTCACGGGGGGGCCTGGAGACCCAGTACTTC
TRBV6-5	TRBJ1-5	15	.	.	CASSSGRGGSQPQHF	TGTGCCAGCAGTTCGGGAAGGGGCGGGAGTCAGCCCCAGCATTTT
TRBV3-1/TRBV3-2	TRBJ1-4	12	.	.	CASSQDDEKLFF	TGTGCCAGCAGCCAAGATGACGAAAAACTGTTTTTT
TRBV7-8	TRBJ2-5	15	.	.	CASSLMVANQETQYF	TGTGCCAGCAGCTTAATGGTAGCTAACCAAGAGACCCAGTACTTC
TRBV25-1	TRBJ2-1	13	.	.	CASSDSGHRGQFF	TGTGCCAGCAGTGATTCGGGACACCGTGGGCAGTTCTTC
TRBV18	TRBJ1-6	18	TRBD1	few	CASSPPTGTSSYNSPLHF	TGTGCCAGCTCACCACCGACAGGGACCAGCTCCTATAATTCACCCCTCCACTTT
TRBV9	TRBJ1-5	15	.	.	CASSVDGLGNQPQHF	TGTGCCAGCAGCGTAGATGGGTTGGGCAATCAGCCCCAGCATTTT
TRBV28	TRBJ1-6	15	TRBD1	.	CASSPPDRGWSPLHF	TGTGCCAGCAGCCCGCCTGACAGGGGGTGGTCACCCCTCCACTTT
TRBV7-9	TRBJ1-2	13	.	.	CASSLEGLGGYTF	TGTGCCAGCAGCTTAGAGGGGTTAGGTGGCTACACCTTC
TRBV19	TRBJ1-5	14	TRBD1	.	CASSMNRGLQPQHF	TGTGCCAGTAGTATGAACAGGGGGCTGCAGCCCCAGCATTTT
TRBV24-1	TRBJ1-2	14	.	.	CATSDFDFNYGYTF	TGTGCCACCAGTGATTTTGATTTTAACTATGGCTACACCTTC
TRBV7-2	TRBJ1-3	16	.	.	CASSPPAGLSGNTIYF	TGTGCCAGCAGCCCGCCTGCCGGGTTATCTGGAAACACCATATATTTT
TRBV14	TRBJ1-2	13	.	.	CASSSQYNYGYTF	TGTGCCAGCAGCTCCCAGTATAACTATGGCTACACCTTC
TRBV6-5	TRBJ1-5	13	.	.	CASSRGRGQPQHF	TGTGCCAGCAGCCGCGGGCGCGGCCAGCCCCAGCATTTT
TRBV24-1	TRBJ2-5	15	.	.	CATSSMVSGRETQYF	TGTGCCACCAGTAGTATGGTTTCTGGTCGAGAGACCCAGTACTTC
TRBV7-9	TRBJ2-1	14	TRBD2	.	CARSSSGRPYEQFF	TGTGCCAGATCATCTAGCGGGAGACCTTATGAGCAGTTCTTC
TRBV11-2	TRBJ2-2	15	.	few	CASSLIGVITGELFF	TGTGCCAGCAGCTTAATAGGGGTAATCACCGGGGAGCTGTTTTTT
TRBV5-1	TRBJ2-7	15	TRBD1	.	CASSQTLNQGDEQYF	TGCGCCAGCAGCCAAACACTGAACCAGGGGGACGAGCAGTACTTC
TRBV11-2	TRBJ2-2	15	.	.	CASSPSLGNTGELFF	TGTGCCAGCAGCCCCTCCTTGGGGAACACCGGGGAGCTGTTTTTT
TRBV13	TRBJ1-5	13	.	.	CASSLSGDQPQHF	TGTGCCAGCAGCTTATCTGGGGACCAGCCCCAGCATTTT
TRBV6-5	TRBJ1-1	14	.	.	CASSYSYMNTEAFF	TGTGCCAGCAGTTATTCTTATATGAACACTGAAGCTTTCTTT
TRBV12-3/TRBV12-4	TRBJ1-6	13	.	.	CASSYRRDSPLHF	TGTGCCAGCAGTTACCGCCGAGATTCACCCCTCCACTTT
TRBV28	TRBJ2-5	14	.	.	CASSSRGTEETQYF	TGTGCCAGCAGTTCCCGGGGGACAGAAGAGACCCAGTACTTC